This T cell receptor beta chain was retrieved from a study of vaccination and CD4 T cells after COVID-19. About the study: Stimulation of the cells used overlapping spike peptide pools from SARS-CoV-2 and from the common cold coronaviruses HCoV-NL63, HCoV-OC43 and HCoV-229E. General observations from the study: The great majority, 304 of 307 vaccine-specific clones, proved spike mono-reactive in convalescent patients.

Sequenced with the Oncomine TCR Beta short-read assay was DNA taken from cultured CD4+ T cells. TCRdb processed the PCR reads anew with MiXCR; each CDR3 protein has one entry. Among tens of thousands of distinct CDR3 sequences listed, roughly 50% were seen once. Treatment in this sample: roughly 11-day PBMC culture with coronavirus spike peptide pools or control peptides (ViraFEST assay). Fresh replacement IL-2 medium substituted for half the medium on days 3 and 7. This clonotype showed up just a few times. Its antigen is not known. CDR1 DFQATT and CDR2 SNEGSKA come from the germline V gene (reference sequence). CDR3 size: 15 residues. V dropped 2 bases and J dropped 0; count of bases not matched to a gene: 2.

Sequenced sample: CD4+ T cells from blood, cultured in vitro. This clonotype was sampled from a human donor who had recovered from COVID-19. This sequence joins TRBV20-1 and TRBJ1-1; 11 bases line up with TRBD1. In DNA, the CDR3 is TGCAGTGCTAGACCGGGACAGGGGGTGAACACTGAAGCTTTCTTT. Translated, it gives CSARPGQGVNTEAFF.